The 10 T cell receptor beta chains listed next were all sequenced from one sample in a study of beta chain features in type 1 diabetes (dated by TCRdb to the late 2010s). The library was obtained by the immunoSEQ multiplex PCR assay. The entire isolated RNA was reverse transcribed using the High Capacity cDNA Reverse Transcription Kit, and thus expressed TCRB transcripts were sequenced. TCRdb re-hosts the immuneACCESS table, in-frame sequences only. Its copies lack some clones; in the studies checked, an unresolved V gene accounts for under half of them, and the cause for the rest is not known. Present in this sample are 30,000 to 40,000 clones, 64% of which were seen just once. Jointly, the top ten make up around 2% of the sample. Sequencing input: Tregs from blood. What the cell subset or site label conveys for this sample: regulatory CD4+ T cells. Every receptor here comes from a woman in her 30s in good health.

The V and J genes are TRBV7-2 and TRBJ2-7; the D is unclear. The V end lost 1 base, the J end lost 6 bases, and 16 bases lay between the germline ends. Germline CDR1 reads SGHTA; CDR2 reads FQGNSA. The CDR3 runs 15 residues. The CDR3 loop is CASSLGFRVSGEQYF. Here the CDR3 DNA reads TGTGCCAGCAGCTTAGGGTTTCGGGTATCGGGCGAGCAGTACTTC.

The genes are TRBV28 and TRBJ2-5, with D hard to call. The CDR3 loop spans 11 amino acids. Looked up from germline, CDR1 is MDHEN and CDR2 is SYDVKM. The germline V and J ends were trimmed by 5 bases and 7 bases, with 8 bases remaining between them. CDR3 sequence: CASSPERTQYF. Written as DNA, the CDR3 is TGTGCCAGCAGTCCGGAGAGGACCCAGTACTTC.

The chain joins TRBV9 to TRBJ2-7, with 8 bases fitting TRBD2. CDR3 size: 14 residues. The germline gives CDR1 SGDLS, CDR2 YYNGEE. Trimming removed 4 bases from V and 6 bases from J; junction bases left unmatched: 9. The CDR3 protein is CASSPGLGRLEQYF. The CDR3 DNA follows: TGTGCCAGCAGCCCGGGACTAGGCCGCCTCGAGCAGTACTTC.

The V and J genes are TRBV2 and TRBJ2-1, with unresolved D. The CDR3 runs to 15 residues. V was pared by 7 bases and J by 3 bases, with 16 bases between. The germline V gene has CDR1 SNHLY and CDR2 FYNNEI. CDR3 nucleotide sequence: TGTGCCAGCACCCAGAACGGAGTTCGCTACAATGAGCAGTTCTTC. As protein: CASTQNGVRYNEQFF.

The chain recombines TRBV21-1 with TRBJ2-3; the table's TRBD1 call for D was not verified on the DNA. TRBV21-1 has pseudogene status. The CDR3 spans 17 residues. CDR3 sequence reads: CASSTDRVGSRTDTQYF. The CDR3 DNA sequence: TGTGCCAGCAGCACTGACAGGGTAGGAAGCCGCACAGATACGCAGTATTTT.

This clone was seen a single time. A read error may produce the germline difference seen at one junction end. The gene calls are TRBV18 and TRBJ1-5, with D possibly being TRBD1 (5 bases). The germline gives CDR1 KGHSH, CDR2 LQKENI. This CDR3 spans 18 amino acids. The CDR3 DNA sequence: TGTGCCAGCTCACCCCTCGGGGGGACCCCAATCAGCCCCAGCATTGTTGATTTT. It encodes CASSPLGGTPISPSIVDF.

The chain employs TRBV5-4 and TRBJ2-5; maybe TRBD1 (5 bases). V was pared by 2 bases and J by 5 bases, with 10 bases between. Per germline, CDR1 SGHNT and CDR2 YYREEE (reference sequence). The CDR3 contains 13 residues. CDR3 bases: TGTGCCAGCAGCTTAAGGGGAAGGGAGACCCAGTACTTC. Its translation is CASSLRGRETQYF.

This clone appeared once. The rearrangement links TRBV18 to TRBJ2-1, with D possibly matching TRBD2 (5 bases). This CDR3 comprises 13 residues. V was trimmed by 4 bases and J by 10 bases, leaving 14 bases between them. From germline, CDR1 is KGHSH and CDR2 LQKENI. The CDR3 nucleotides read TGTGCCAGCTCACTCGGCGAGGGCGCAGAGCAGTTCTTC. Translating gives CASSLGEGAEQFF.

The chain has TRBV19 and TRBJ2-1; 8 bases match TRBD2. Germline values: CDR1 LNHDA, CDR2 SQIVND (reference sequence). The length of the CDR3 is 13 residues. Losses at the gene ends were 9 bases for V and 7 bases for J; bases not matched to a gene: 8. CDR3 sequence (DNA): TGTGCCAGCAGGGGACTAGGTGAAAATGAGCAGTTCTTC. It encodes CASRGLGENEQFF.

The rearrangement uses TRBV18 and TRBJ2-1, with TRBD2 matching 10 bases. The germline V gene has CDR1 KGHSH and CDR2 LQKENI. The CDR3 contains 16 residues. With 6 bases clipped from V and 8 bases from J, the junction kept 13 bases outside the gene matches. The CDR3 protein is CASSPGLAEGTDEQFF. CDR3 nucleotides: TGTGCCAGCTCTCCCGGACTAGCGGAGGGTACCGATGAGCAGTTCTTC.